These T cell receptor beta chains were read from a single sample in a study of regulatory T cells in long-lasting Graves disease. One entry per CDR3 protein, called by TCRdb with MiXCR from the multiplex PCR reads. The sample carries around 450,000 distinct CDR3 sequences, 20% to 25% recorded once. Sequences were derived from peripheral blood mononuclear cells (PBMCs), sampled when the disease was refractory, from a patient treated with antithyroid drugs. These receptors were taken from a female donor with Graves disease. CDR3s include the opening cysteine and the closing phenylalanine or tryptophan. The D gene is left open where the match is weak. Not every row has a clone size; where given, it reads once, few, many or a size class.

TRBV7-9	few	TRBJ2-1	NA	TGTGCCAGCAGCTTACTAGTTACCAATGAGCAGTTCTTC	CASSLLVTNEQFF
TRBV6-1	many	TRBJ1-1	NA	TGTGCCAGCACTTTTGACAGGCGCTGGGCTGAAGCTTTCTTT	CASTFDRRWAEAFF
TRBV14	few	TRBJ2-7	NA	TGTGCCAGCAGCCAAATTGGCAGGGGTCCCTACGAGCAGTACTTC	CASSQIGRGPYEQYF
TRBV3-1	few	TRBJ2-2	NA	TGTGCCAGCAGCGACAGCTATCCCGGGGAGCTGTTTTTT	CASSDSYPGELFF
TRBV20-1	many	TRBJ2-7	TRBD2	TGCAGTGCTAGTCCAGCGGGGAGCTCCTACGAGCAGTACTTC	CSASPAGSSYEQYF
TRBV3-1	few	TRBJ2-5	NA	TGTGCCAGCAGCCCGGTGTATGAGACCCAGTACTTC	CASSPVYETQYF
TRBV7-3	few	TRBJ1-4	NA	TGTGCCAGCAACATTATGGGAGGGACGGATGAAAAACTGTTTTTT	CASNIMGGTDEKLFF
TRBV6-1	NA	TRBJ1-3	TRBD1	TGTGCCAGCAGTGAAGCGCCGACAGGGGTAGGAAACACCATATATTTT	CASSEAPTGVGNTIYF
TRBV12-3/TRBV12-4	many	TRBJ2-5	NA	TGTGCCAGCAGTTTCGTGATAGCGGATCAAGAGACCCAGTACTTC	CASSFVIADQETQYF
TRBV7-9	NA	TRBJ2-2	NA	TGTGCCAGCAGCTTATTCGCAGTTGGGTCCGGGGAGCTGTTTTTT	CASSLFAVGSGELFF
TRBV3-1	NA	TRBJ2-1	NA	TGTGCCAGCAGCCCTTCAGGGGGGAATGAGCAGCTCTTC	CASSPSGGNEQLF
TRBV20-1	many	TRBJ1-5	TRBD1	TGCAGTGCTCGACAGGGGGCGCTTATCAATCAGCCCCAGCATTTT	CSARQGALINQPQHF
TRBV28	many	TRBJ1-6	TRBD1	TGTGCCAGCAGTTTGTTAGGACAGGGAGATTCACCCCTCCACTTT	CASSLLGQGDSPLHF
TRBV6-5	many	TRBJ1-2	NA	TGTGCCAGCAGTTACTCGATCGGGACTAACTATGGCTACACCTTC	CASSYSIGTNYGYTF
TRBV29-1	few	TRBJ2-7	NA	TGCAGCGTTGACGCGGGTAGCTCCTACGAGCAGTACTTC	CSVDAGSSYEQYF
TRBV28	many	TRBJ1-2	NA	TGTGCCAGCAGTCCTCAAGCGGCGGCTAACTATGGCTACACCTTC	CASSPQAAANYGYTF
TRBV14	NA	TRBJ2-4	NA	TGTGCCAGTACTCTATCCGGAAGAAACATTCAGTACTTC	CASTLSGRNIQYF
TRBV5-1	NA	TRBJ1-1	NA	TGCGCCAGCAGCTTGGGGGGGCTGAGCACTGAAGCTTTCTTT	CASSLGGLSTEAFF
TRBV20-1	NA	TRBJ2-3	TRBD2	TGCAGTGCAAGATTAAGCGGGAGGCCTTTAGATACGCAGTATTTT	CSARLSGRPLDTQYF
TRBV18	few	TRBJ1-1	NA	TGTGCCAGCTCACCATCCAGGACACCGAACACTGAAGCTTTCTTT	CASSPSRTPNTEAFF
TRBV28	many	TRBJ2-7	TRBD1	TGTGCCAGCAGTTTATGGACAGGGTACGAGCAGTACTTC	CASSLWTGYEQYF
TRBV12-3/TRBV12-4	many	TRBJ1-1	TRBD1	TGTGCCAGCAGTAGGGGGACAGGGGGATGGACTGAAGCTTTCTTT	CASSRGTGGWTEAFF
TRBV28	many	TRBJ2-5	NA	TGTGCCAGCAGCCGGTCGGTTGATTGGGAGACCCAGTACTTC	CASSRSVDWETQYF